The 30 T cell receptor beta chains below come from one sample, sequenced in a study of cytomegalovirus exposure and HLA in healthy donors. Researchers ran the PCR with 60 Vbeta and 13 Jbeta primers. Profiling relied on immunoSEQ multiplex PCR, and the TCRdb table lists in-frame clones only, not all of them. Of some 140,000 clones listed, around 68% were seen once; the top ten hold 2% to 2.5%. The sample was PBMCs. Every receptor here comes from a man aged 25-40 years in good health and CMV-seronegative.

The chain has TRBV5-1 and TRBJ2-1, with D unclear. The V end lost 4 bases, the J end lost 0 bases, and 11 bases lay between the germline ends. Germline V lookup: CDR1 SGHRS, CDR2 YFSETQ. The CDR3 loop spans 15 amino acids. CDR3 bases: TGCGCCAGCAGCCCGTACGGGTCCTCCTACAATGAGCAGTTCTTC. Residues: CASSPYGSSYNEQFF.

V is TRBV18 and J is TRBJ1-2; 8 bases fit TRBD1. Germline V gene data show CDR1 as KGHSH and CDR2 as LQKENI. Germline trimming cut 3 bases from V and 5 bases from J; bases unmatched to any gene: 2. The CDR3 extends over 13 amino acids. This CDR3 reads CASSPDRVYGYTF. For the CDR3, the DNA is TGTGCCAGCTCACCGGACAGGGTATATGGCTACACCTTC.

V gene TRBV7-2 combines with J gene TRBJ2-1, with TRBD1 matching 9 bases. With 10 bases clipped from V and 4 bases from J, the junction kept 11 bases outside the gene matches. CDR3 size: 15 residues. Germline CDR1 SGHTA, CDR2 FQGNSA. The CDR3, as DNA: TGTGCCACCGTTGCCAGGGACAGGGTATACAATGAGCAGTTCTTC. This encodes CATVARDRVYNEQFF.

This clone has just a few counts. The V gene is TRBV11-2, the J gene TRBJ1-2, with a tentative D call TRBD1 (6 bases). The CDR3 has 13 residues. The germline V and J ends were trimmed by 5 bases and 7 bases, with 14 bases remaining between them. Germline CDR1 and CDR2: SGHAT and FQNNGV. The CDR3 nucleotides are TGTGCCAGCAGCCCCGACAGGCGAAGTGGCTACACCTTC. Protein sequence: CASSPDRRSGYTF.

The chain combines TRBV30 with TRBJ2-7, with D maybe TRBD1 (6 bases). This CDR3 is 14 amino acids long. V gave up 0 bases and J gave up 3 bases, with 12 bases separating them. Germline lookup yields CDR1 GTSNPN and CDR2 SVGIG (reference sequence). The CDR3 DNA sequence: TGTGCCTGGAGTGTGAGGGACATCAACTACGAGCAGTACTTC. It encodes CAWSVRDINYEQYF.

CDR3 in amino acids: CASSYGLAGATDTQYF. CDR3 in DNA: TGTGCCAGCTCTTATGGACTAGCGGGGGCCACAGATACGCAGTATTTT. The rearrangement uses TRBV27 and TRBJ2-3; 13 positions match TRBD2. The CDR3 loop spans 16 amino acids. Germline assignment: CDR1 MNHEY and CDR2 SMNVEV (reference sequence). Unmatched junction bases numbered 7, after V lost 8 bases and J lost 2 bases.

The rearrangement uses TRBV5-6 and TRBJ1-2; the match to TRBD1 covers 10 bases. The junction had 6 bases not matched to a gene; V was cut back by 5 bases and J by 5 bases. CDR1 and CDR2 (germline): SGHDT, YYEEEE. There are 14 residues in the CDR3. Written as DNA, the CDR3 is TGTGCCAGCAGTCCTCGGGACAGGGGTTATGGCTACACCTTC. Amino acids: CASSPRDRGYGYTF.

This chain links TRBV27 with TRBJ2-3, with 7 bases fitting TRBD2. Germline loops: CDR1 MNHEY, CDR2 SMNVEV (reference sequence). With 5 bases clipped from V and 1 base from J, the junction kept 6 bases outside the gene matches. The CDR3 has 15 amino acids. The CDR3 DNA follows: TGTGCCAGCAGTCCCGGGACTACCCGCACAGATACGCAGTATTTT. It translates to CASSPGTTRTDTQYF.

The genes are TRBV28 and TRBJ1-2; the D gene is possibly TRBD1 (5 bases). Germline assignment: CDR1 MDHEN and CDR2 SYDVKM. The length of the CDR3 is 16 residues. Trimming stripped 3 bases from V and 5 bases from J, with 19 bases between. CDR3 DNA sequence: TGTGCCAGCAGTTTGCAAGAGGTCAGGGAGGTGTATGGCTACACCTTC. This translates into CASSLQEVREVYGYTF.

This sequence joins TRBV6-1 and TRBJ1-2; no clear D. The V gene lost 5 bases and the J gene lost 2 bases, with 15 bases spanning the gap. This CDR3 is built from 15 residues. In germline, CDR1 is MNHNS, CDR2 SASEGT. In DNA, the CDR3 is TGTGCCAGCAGTCTGGGAGATCGAACCAACTATGGCTACACCTTC. Amino acid sequence: CASSLGDRTNYGYTF.

The chain joins TRBV10-3 to TRBJ2-3, with a weak D call TRBD2 (6 bases). The V gene's germline CDR1 is ENHRY and CDR2 SYGVKD. The CDR3 runs to 17 residues. V lost 0 bases to trimming and J lost 3 bases, with 16 bases between them. The CDR3 nucleotides read TGTGCCATCAGTGAGTCGGTCTGGGGGACTGGGACAGATACGCAGTATTTT. Translated: CAISESVWGTGTDTQYF.

Details on this clone: Because the CDR3's place on the DNA is in doubt, the DNA is left out and the CDR3 is given as listed by TCRdb. The J gene is TRBJ1-5, the V gene TRBV6-1; the D call of TRBD1 is as the table states it, not checked on the DNA. The CDR3 is made up of 16 amino acids, end residues included. Looked up from germline, CDR1 is MNHNS and CDR2 is SASEGT. CDR3 loop: CASSEFGPGDRQPQHF.

This chain uses TRBV28 with TRBJ1-2; D is unclear. The V and J ends lost 8 bases and 7 bases respectively, with 17 bases between them. CDR3 length equals 13 residues. Germline V CDR1 and CDR2: MDHEN, SYDVKM. CDR3 bases: TGTGCCAGCTATAAGAGGGAGACTCTTGGCTACACCTTC. It translates to CASYKRETLGYTF.

This chain joins TRBV19 and TRBJ2-1, with a tentative D call TRBD2 (6 bases). V shed 3 bases and J shed 6 bases, with 9 bases lying between them. This CDR3 has 13 amino acids. Looked up from germline, CDR1 is LNHDA and CDR2 is SQIVND (reference sequence). The DNA of the CDR3 is TGTGCCAGTAGTATTCGGGGAGGCAATGAGCAGTTCTTC. Encoded protein: CASSIRGGNEQFF.

The J gene is TRBJ1-4, the V gene TRBV27, with D hard to call. The CDR3 runs to 14 residues. Trimming shortened V by 5 bases and J by 8 bases, and 15 bases separated the two germline ends. Germline-derived CDR1 and CDR2 are MNHEY and SMNVEV (reference sequence). For the CDR3, the DNA is TGTGCCAGCAGTGAGGCCCTGGCAAGGGAAAAACTGTTTTTT. Its protein is CASSEALAREKLFF.

This clone was observed a few times. The chain has TRBV6-1 and TRBJ2-5; 8 bases fit TRBD1. The CDR3 contains 14 residues. The germline gives CDR1 MNHNS, CDR2 SASEGT. The junction had 3 bases not matched to a gene; V was cut back by 2 bases and J by 4 bases. The CDR3 DNA reads as TGTGCCAGCAGTGAACTTGGGACAGGAGAGACCCAGTACTTC. The encoded protein is CASSELGTGETQYF.

The chain couples TRBV5-6 to TRBJ1-2; 10 bases match TRBD1. V lost 3 bases, J lost 4 bases, and 3 bases stayed unmatched. This CDR3 contains 14 residues. Germline values: CDR1 SGHDT, CDR2 YYEEEE. DNA of the CDR3: TGTGCCAGCAGCTCCGGGACAGGGGTCTATGGCTACACCTTC. It yields the protein CASSSGTGVYGYTF.

This chain connects TRBV10-3 to TRBJ2-6; no clear D gene. The ends were cut back, 6 bases at V and 3 bases at J, with 3 bases in the middle. The germline gives CDR1 ENHRY, CDR2 SYGVKD. The CDR3 has 12 amino acids. The CDR3 loop is CAIRSGANVLTF. The CDR3 bases are TGTGCCATCAGGAGTGGGGCCAACGTCCTGACTTTC.

The chain recombines TRBV5-1 with TRBJ2-3; TRBD1 agrees at 7 bases. Trimming took 7 bases from V and 0 from J; bases not matched to a gene: 8. Germline CDR1 is SGHRS and CDR2 is YFSETQ. This CDR3 has 15 residues. The CDR3 loop is CASRTTGQSTDTQYF. The CDR3 DNA reads as TGCGCCAGCCGAACGACAGGGCAAAGCACAGATACGCAGTATTTT.

The rearrangement links TRBV27 to TRBJ2-7; D not certain. The germline V gene has CDR1 MNHEY and CDR2 SMNVEV (reference sequence). V was pared by 0 bases and J by 6 bases, with 15 bases between. This CDR3 has 15 amino acids. The CDR3 sequence is CASSLSFMTRSEQYF. The CDR3 DNA reads TGTGCCAGCAGTTTATCGTTCATGACCAGGTCCGAGCAGTACTTC.

The chain employs TRBV11-2 and TRBJ1-2, with 9 bases lining up with TRBD1. The V gene end was trimmed by 0 bases and the J gene end by 7 bases; junction bases not matched to a gene: 9. Germline CDR1 is SGHAT and CDR2 is FQNNGV. The CDR3 runs 16 residues. The CDR3 DNA follows: TGTGCCAGCAGCTTAGAGAGCTGGACAGGGGCGTCTGGCTACACCTTC. Translation: CASSLESWTGASGYTF.

The chain links TRBV19 to TRBJ2-5; 8 bases line up with TRBD2. Germline loops: CDR1 LNHDA, CDR2 SQIVND (reference sequence). There are 14 residues in the CDR3. The J segment lost 5 bases and the V segment lost 7 bases, leaving 9 bases of the junction unmatched. This CDR3 reads CASIGAGAGETQYF. The CDR3 nucleotides read TGTGCCAGTATAGGAGCGGGGGCGGGGGAGACCCAGTACTTC.

The V call is TRBV11-1, the J call TRBJ1-6; possibly TRBD1 for D (5 bases). CDR3 size: 12 residues. V was trimmed by 6 bases and J by 8 bases, leaving 8 bases between them. Germline lookup yields CDR1 SGHAT and CDR2 FQDESV (reference sequence). CDR3 region: CASSGGDSPLHF. The DNA for the CDR3 is TGTGCCAGCAGTGGGGGGGATTCACCCCTCCACTTT.

The chain recombines TRBV5-1 with TRBJ2-7, with 10 positions matching TRBD2. Trimming removed 0 bases from V and 4 bases from J; junction bases left unmatched: 10. Looked up from germline, CDR1 is SGHRS and CDR2 is YFSETQ. The CDR3 is 17 amino acids. In DNA form, the CDR3 reads TGCGCCAGCAGCTTGGCGGCTAGCGGGGGAACGGTTTACGAGCAGTACTTC. It encodes CASSLAASGGTVYEQYF.

CDR3 bases: TGCGCCAGCAGCTTGGGGATAGGGGACTCCTACGAGCAGTACTTC. The encoded protein is CASSLGIGDSYEQYF. The chain uses TRBV5-1 and TRBJ2-7; TRBD1 is a possible D gene (5 bases). The V gene's germline CDR1 is SGHRS and CDR2 YFSETQ. The length of the CDR3 is 15 residues. V was shortened by 0 bases and J by 0 bases, with 10 bases between the two germline ends.

This clone has a single count. The V gene is TRBV7-3, the J gene TRBJ1-2; 8 bases map to TRBD1. Trimming removed 2 bases from V and 6 bases from J; junction bases left unmatched: 2. CDR3 length equals 13 residues. Germline V gene lookup returns CDR1 SGHTA and CDR2 FQGTGA. CDR3 sequence (DNA): TGTGCCAGCAGCTTATCAGGGGGCAATGGCTACACCTTC. Amino acids: CASSLSGGNGYTF.

This sequence joins TRBV5-6 and TRBJ1-1; possibly TRBD1 for D (5 bases). The CDR3 length is 14 residues. Germline V lookup: CDR1 SGHDT, CDR2 YYEEEE. V lost 0 bases to trimming and J lost 4 bases, with 10 bases between them. For the CDR3, the DNA is TGTGCCAGCAGCTTGGGAGGAGACAGCACTGAAGCTTTCTTT. Its translation: CASSLGGDSTEAFF.

The chain combines TRBV6-5 with TRBJ2-7, with a possible D match to TRBD1 (5 bases). The CDR3 runs to 14 residues. The V end was cut by 4 bases, the J end by 0 bases, with 10 bases between. Germline V CDR1 and CDR2: MNHEY, SVGAGI. CDR3 sequence reads: CASSSPTGSYEQYF. CDR3 nucleotide sequence: TGTGCCAGCAGTTCCCCAACAGGCTCCTACGAGCAGTACTTC.

CDR3 in DNA: TGCGCCAGCAAGGAGGAATGGGGGGGACCCCCTGAAGCTTTCTTT. Protein product: CASKEEWGGPPEAFF. The J gene is TRBJ1-1, the V gene TRBV5-1; TRBD1 is a possible D gene (5 bases). Germline V CDR1 and CDR2: SGHRS, YFSETQ. Trimming left V 6 bases short and J 6 bases short, with 21 bases between. CDR3 length: 15 residues.

The chain couples TRBV6-1 to TRBJ1-1; 7 nucleotides match TRBD1. The CDR3 has 14 amino acids. V lost 6 bases to trimming and J lost 1 base; unmatched junction nucleotides: 5. Per germline, CDR1 MNHNS and CDR2 SASEGT. The CDR3 DNA sequence: TGTGCCAGCAGACCTGGGACAGCGAACACTGAAGCTTTCTTT. It codes for CASRPGTANTEAFF.